This T cell receptor beta chain originates from a study of cytomegalovirus exposure and HLA in healthy donors. The study's findings and limits: Later examination showed HLA-associated TCR beta chains had greater clonal expansion than equally common others. Common viral pathogens seemed to be connected with several of the most significant clusters, according to a later analysis.

Germline assignment: CDR1 SGHNT and CDR2 YENEEA. The length of the CDR3 is 15 residues. The V end lost 3 bases, the J end lost 0 bases, and 8 bases lay between the germline ends. As concerns this clone: As yet, its antigen is unknown.

It was with 60 Vbeta and 13 Jbeta primers that the PCR ran. Produced via immunoSEQ multiplex PCR; TCRdb's table is partial and in-frame only. The data show about 130,000 clones, 74% seen once. V gene TRBV11-3 combines with J gene TRBJ2-2; tentative D call: TRBD1 (6 bases). The sequencing input was PBMCs. The TCR comes from a man between 40 and 49 years old in good health and CMV-seropositive. The DNA of the CDR3 is TGTGCCAGCAGCTTGAGGACAGCGAACACCGGGGAGCTGTTTTTT. It is translated as CASSLRTANTGELFF.